This TCR beta chain was captured in a study of CD4 T cells in relation to SARS-CoV-2 and coronaviruses. At the level of the study: Convalescent patients had median age 38.5 years, range 21 to 72. Broader study findings: Culture-expanded clones reflect memory recall rather than primary priming during culture. Compared with monoreactive clones, crossreactive clones showed significantly weaker SARS-CoV-2 expansion.

With respect to this clone: The antigen remains undetermined.

The CDR3 runs to 16 residues. Trimming cost V 7 bases and J 1 base, with 16 bases left between them. The germline gives CDR1 SGHTA, CDR2 FQGNSA. Produced via immunoSEQ multiplex PCR; TCRdb's table is partial and in-frame only. The data contain about 36,000 clones, roughly four fifths of them singletons. For roughly 11 days, 10^5 sorted CD4+ cells grew with T cell-depleted PBMCs and CEF. The clonotype comes from an adult with COVID-19. The specimen was naive CD4+ T cells from PBMCs, cultured in vitro. Subset: naive CD4+ T cells isolated by negative enrichment. The chain recombines TRBV7-2 with TRBJ2-2; TRBD2 is a possible D gene (6 bases). Here the CDR3 reads CASIPAGRLNTGELFF. The CDR3 DNA sequence: TGTGCCAGCATCCCGGCGGGACGGTTGAACACCGGGGAGCTGTTTTTT.